This note documents a single TCR beta chain sequence. These data come from a study of cytomegalovirus exposure and HLA in healthy donors. The PCR used 60 Vbeta and 13 Jbeta primers. The repertoire was sequenced with immunoSEQ multiplex PCR; TCRdb's copy has only in-frame clones and lacks some. The table lists 150,000 to 200,000 clones, around 85% of them singletons. V lost 5 bases and J 2 bases, leaving 13 bases between the germline ends. Per germline, CDR1 SGHTA and CDR2 FQGNSA. The CDR3 length is 14 residues. Material: PBMCs. The source is a young man in good health and CMV-seronegative. The chain carries TRBV7-2 and TRBJ2-7; perhaps TRBD2 as D (6 bases). The CDR3 is CASSRRGGTYEQYF. Here the CDR3 DNA reads TGTGCCAGCAGCCGTCGAGGCGGGACCTACGAGCAGTACTTC.